The 18 T cell receptor beta chains given below trace back to one sample, sequenced in a study of pediatric ulcerative colitis. One to two pinch biopsies were taken from the rectum during colonoscopy. The method was immunoSEQ multiplex PCR; TCRdb's version includes in-frame clones alone and lacks a portion of them. The sample contains about 24,000 clones, over 55% of which appear only once. Sample: gut tissue. These receptors all stem from a boy aged 10-17 years with severe ulcerative colitis.

CDR3 coding DNA: TGTGCCAGCAGCCAGGACGGGATCAAGCCCCAGCATTTT. Translated: CASSQDGIKPQHF. The chain is built from TRBV5-4 and TRBJ1-5; D unclear. Per germline, CDR1 SGHNT and CDR2 YYREEE (reference sequence). Trimming cost V 4 bases and J 8 bases, with 13 bases left between them. The CDR3 consists of 13 residues. Supplemented by reference TRBV5-4 and TRBJ1-5, the full variable domain reads ETGVTQSPTHLIKTRGQQVTLRCSSQSGHNTVSWYQQALGQGPQFIFQYYREEENGRGNFPPRFSGLQFPNYSSELNVNALELDDSALYLCASSQDGIKPQHFGDGTRLSIL.

This clone came up a few times. The V gene is TRBV11-2, the J gene TRBJ1-2; 7 bases align to TRBD1. The V segment lost 5 bases and the J segment 7 bases; nucleotides outside the gene matches: 7. The CDR3 is 13 amino acids. Germline V gene data show CDR1 as SGHAT and CDR2 as FQNNGV. CDR3 protein: CASSPSDRAGYTF. DNA for the CDR3: TGTGCCAGCAGCCCCTCCGACAGGGCTGGCTACACCTTC.

The DNA for the CDR3 is TGCAGCGTTGAAAGGGACAGGGGATACCTACTCACAGATACGCAGTATTTT. This gives the protein CSVERDRGYLLTDTQYF. The rearrangement uses TRBV29-1 and TRBJ2-3, with 10 nucleotides matching TRBD1. The trim removed 2 bases at V and 2 bases at J, leaving 10 bases unmatched. The germline V gene encodes CDR1 SQVTM and CDR2 ANQGSEA. The CDR3 covers 17 residues.

The rearrangement uses TRBV30 and TRBJ2-3; 7 bases are a match to TRBD1. Germline CDR1 and CDR2: GTSNPN and SVGIG (reference sequence). The CDR3 has 15 amino acids. With V trimmed by 0 bases and J by 3 bases, 6 bases remained unmatched. Here the CDR3 reads CAWSVTGDLTDTQYF. The DNA of the CDR3 is TGTGCCTGGAGTGTAACAGGGGATTTAACAGATACGCAGTATTTT.

This clone was counted only a few times. The chain combines TRBV6-5 with TRBJ1-5; 7 bases align to TRBD1. The trim removed 6 bases at V and 2 bases at J, leaving 7 bases unmatched. Germline V gene lookup returns CDR1 MNHEY and CDR2 SVGAGI. The CDR3 is 15 amino acids. In DNA form, the CDR3 reads TGTGCCAGCAGCCGAACTGGGACAGGCAATCAGCCCCAGCATTTT. Its translation: CASSRTGTGNQPQHF.

This clone appeared once. This sequence joins TRBV7-9 and TRBJ2-4; TRBD1 aligns across 7 bases. The CDR3 is 15 residues long. The germline V gene encodes CDR1 SEHNR and CDR2 FQNEAQ (reference sequence). The V gene end was trimmed by 5 bases and the J gene end by 7 bases; junction bases not matched to a gene: 11. The CDR3 nucleotides read TGTGCCAGCAGCCCCCAAAGACAGGGTAGTAACATTCAGTACTTC. Amino acid sequence: CASSPQRQGSNIQYF. The variable domain in full, completed from reference TRBV7-9 and TRBJ2-4, reads DTGVSQNPRHKITKRGQNVTFRCDPISEHNRLYWYRQTLGQGPEFLTYFQNEAQLEKSRLLSDRFSAERPKGSFSTLEIQRTEQGDSAMYLCASSPQRQGSNIQYFGAGTRLSVL.

This clone has just a few counts. The chain combines TRBV5-1 with TRBJ2-1; D not resolved. This CDR3 contains 13 residues. V lost 0 bases and J 9 bases, leaving 10 bases between the germline ends. Germline V lookup: CDR1 SGHRS, CDR2 YFSETQ. The CDR3 reads CASSLDLRGEQFF. For the CDR3, the DNA is TGCGCCAGCAGCTTGGATCTGAGAGGTGAGCAGTTCTTC.

CDR3 residues: CAWIRNSNYGYTF. For the CDR3, the DNA is TGTGCCTGGATTCGGAATTCTAACTATGGCTACACCTTC. The J gene is TRBJ1-2, the V gene TRBV30; no reliable D call. Germline CDR1 GTSNPN, CDR2 SVGIG (reference sequence). Trimming stripped 4 bases from V and 0 bases from J, with 9 bases between. The length of the CDR3 is 13 residues.

V gene TRBV10-3 combines with J gene TRBJ2-7, with 10 bases that match TRBD2. Per germline, CDR1 ENHRY and CDR2 SYGVKD. CDR3 size: 15 residues. Trimming removed 3 bases from V and 1 base from J; junction bases left unmatched: 3. The CDR3 here is CAISDLAGASYEQYF. The CDR3 DNA sequence: TGTGCCATCAGTGACCTAGCGGGAGCATCCTACGAGCAGTACTTC.

The chain combines TRBV2 with TRBJ2-1; D possibly corresponds to TRBD2 (6 bases). Germline CDR1 and CDR2: SNHLY and FYNNEI. The CDR3 runs 14 residues. The V end lost 6 bases, the J end lost 6 bases, and 15 bases lay between the germline ends. CDR3 in amino acids: CASRRALGGNEQFF. The CDR3 coding sequence is TGTGCCAGCAGGAGAGCGCTGGGGGGCAATGAGCAGTTCTTC.

J is TRBJ2-1 and V is TRBV10-3, with 8 bases lining up with TRBD2. The trim removed 4 bases at V and 6 bases at J, leaving 2 bases unmatched. CDR3 length: 13 amino acids. Germline V gene lookup returns CDR1 ENHRY and CDR2 SYGVKD. CDR3 loop: CAISGGTSNEQFF. In nucleotides, the CDR3 is TGTGCCATCAGTGGAGGGACTAGCAATGAGCAGTTCTTC.

This rearrangement joins TRBV29-1 to TRBJ2-7; TRBD1 agrees at 7 bases. Germline V gene data show CDR1 as SQVTM and CDR2 as ANQGSEA. The CDR3 is 15 amino acids. Trimming took 5 bases from V and 1 from J; bases not matched to a gene: 11. DNA of the CDR3: TGCAGCGTTATCTCGACAGGGTACGGATCCTACGAGCAGTACTTC. This gives the protein CSVISTGYGSYEQYF.

The V gene is TRBV6-1, the J gene TRBJ1-5; the D is unclear. Germline assignment: CDR1 MNHNS and CDR2 SASEGT. The CDR3 length is 12 residues. Trimming stripped 6 bases from V and 6 bases from J, with 9 bases between. DNA of the CDR3: TGTGCCAGCAGACCAGACCGTCAGCCCCAGCATTTT. This translates into CASRPDRQPQHF.

V usage is TRBV7-9 and J usage is TRBJ2-2, with no clear D. The CDR3 totals 15 residues. Germline CDR1 reads SEHNR; CDR2 reads FQNEAQ (reference sequence). V was cut by 2 bases and J by 1 base, with 8 bases left in between. The CDR3 sequence is CASSLRSRNTGELFF. CDR3 sequence (DNA): TGTGCCAGCAGCTTAAGGAGCAGGAACACCGGGGAGCTGTTTTTT.

The rearrangement links TRBV4-2 to TRBJ1-5; the D is unclear. Germline CDR1 and CDR2: LGHNA and YNFKEQ. CDR3 length equals 15 residues. Deletions cut 0 bases from V and 2 bases from J, with 8 bases between. CDR3 bases: TGTGCCAGCAGCCAAGAAAGGCAGGGCAATCAGCCCCAGCATTTT. This encodes CASSQERQGNQPQHF.

The chain has TRBV4-2 and TRBJ2-7, with D possibly TRBD1 on 6 matching bases. The CDR3 has 14 amino acids. Germline assignment: CDR1 LGHNA and CDR2 YNFKEQ. Trimming cost V 3 bases and J 1 base, with 10 bases left between them. For the CDR3, the DNA is TGTGCCAGCAGCCAGCCCGGGACATCCTACGAGCAGTACTTC. This codes for CASSQPGTSYEQYF.

This clone was counted between two and nine times. The chain couples TRBV4-1 to TRBJ1-5, with D perhaps matching TRBD1 (5 bases). This CDR3 is 15 amino acids long. Per germline, CDR1 MGHRA and CDR2 YSYEKL. Trimming took off 1 base at V and 3 bases at J, with 10 bases between the two ends. The CDR3 DNA reads TGCGCCAGCAGCCAAGTGGAAGGGACCAATCAGCCCCAGCATTTT. The encoded protein is CASSQVEGTNQPQHF.

The rearrangement uses TRBV2 and TRBJ1-5; 9 bases fit TRBD1. Germline values: CDR1 SNHLY, CDR2 FYNNEI. This CDR3 has 16 amino acids. The ends lost 6 bases at V and 3 bases at J; junction bases unmatched: 9. The CDR3 spells CASRGRDRALNQPQHF. The CDR3 coding sequence is TGTGCCAGCAGGGGCCGGGACAGGGCCCTCAATCAGCCCCAGCATTTT.